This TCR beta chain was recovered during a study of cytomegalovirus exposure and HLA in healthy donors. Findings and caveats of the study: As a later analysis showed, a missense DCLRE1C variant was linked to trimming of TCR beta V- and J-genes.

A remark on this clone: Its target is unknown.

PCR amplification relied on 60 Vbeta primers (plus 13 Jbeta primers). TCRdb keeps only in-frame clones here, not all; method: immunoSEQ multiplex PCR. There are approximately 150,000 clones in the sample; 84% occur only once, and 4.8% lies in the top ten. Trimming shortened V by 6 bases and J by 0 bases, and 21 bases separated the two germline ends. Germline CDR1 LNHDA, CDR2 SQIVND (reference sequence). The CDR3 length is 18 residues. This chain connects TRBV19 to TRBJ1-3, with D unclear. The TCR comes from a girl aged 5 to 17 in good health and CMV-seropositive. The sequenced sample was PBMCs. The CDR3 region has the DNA TGTGCCAGTAGAAGCTTGAGGGAACTAAATCCCTCTGGAAACACCATATATTTT. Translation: CASRSLRELNPSGNTIYF.